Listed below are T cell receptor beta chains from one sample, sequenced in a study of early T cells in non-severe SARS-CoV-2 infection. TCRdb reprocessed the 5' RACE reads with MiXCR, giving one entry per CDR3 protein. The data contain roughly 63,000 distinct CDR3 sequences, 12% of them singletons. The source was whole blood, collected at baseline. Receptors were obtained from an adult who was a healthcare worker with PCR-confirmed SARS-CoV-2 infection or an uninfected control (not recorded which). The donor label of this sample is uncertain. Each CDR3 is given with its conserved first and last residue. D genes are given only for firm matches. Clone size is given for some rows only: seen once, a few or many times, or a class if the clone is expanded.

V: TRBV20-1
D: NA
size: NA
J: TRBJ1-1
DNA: TGCAGAGCTACAGGACCCCTCGGGAGGACTGAAGCTTTCTTT
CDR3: CRATGPLGRTEAFF

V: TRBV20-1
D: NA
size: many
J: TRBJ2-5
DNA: TGCAGTGCTAGAGGATCAGGGAACCAAGAGACCCAGTACTTC
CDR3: CSARGSGNQETQYF

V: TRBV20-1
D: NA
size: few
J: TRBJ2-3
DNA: TGCAGTGCTCTTATATTTGTGGGAGATACGCAGTATTTT
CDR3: CSALIFVGDTQYF

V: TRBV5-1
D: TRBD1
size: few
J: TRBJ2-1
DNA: TGCGCCAGCGGGGCCGGGACAGGGAGCAATGAGCAGTTCTTC
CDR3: CASGAGTGSNEQFF

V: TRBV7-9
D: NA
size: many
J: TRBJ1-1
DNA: TGTGCCAGCAGCTTAGGGGGGGAGAATACGAAAGCTTTCTTT
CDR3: CASSLGGENTKAFF

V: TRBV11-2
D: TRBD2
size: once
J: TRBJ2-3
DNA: TGTGCCAGCAGCCTGATAGCGGGGGGGGCCAGGGATACGCAGTATTTT
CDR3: CASSLIAGGARDTQYF

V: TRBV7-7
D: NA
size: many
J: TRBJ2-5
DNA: TGTGCTAGCAGCTTAGATCAAGAGACCCAGTACTTC
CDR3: CASSLDQETQYF

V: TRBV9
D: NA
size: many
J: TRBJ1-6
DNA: TGTGCCAGCAGCGTAGCCAGGGGCGCCTATAATTCACCCCTCCACTTT
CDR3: CASSVARGAYNSPLHF

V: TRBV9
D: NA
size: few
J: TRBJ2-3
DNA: TGTGCCAGCAGCTCTCAAACTAACGCAGATACGCAGTATTTT
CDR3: CASSSQTNADTQYF

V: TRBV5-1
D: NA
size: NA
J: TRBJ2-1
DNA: TGCGCCAGCAGCCGGGAGAGCTCCTACAATGAGCAGTTCTTC
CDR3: CASSRESSYNEQFF

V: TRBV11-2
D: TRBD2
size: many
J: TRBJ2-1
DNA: TGTGCCAGCAGCTATCCGGGAGGGAACAATGAGCAGTTCTTC
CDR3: CASSYPGGNNEQFF

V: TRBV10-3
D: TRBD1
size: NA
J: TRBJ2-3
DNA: TGTGCCATCAGTGATACAGGGGGACAAGTAAATACGCAGTATTTT
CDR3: CAISDTGGQVNTQYF

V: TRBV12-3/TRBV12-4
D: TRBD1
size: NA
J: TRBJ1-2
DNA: TGTGCCAGCACCTCTCCCTGGCAGGGGGCCACCTATGGCTACACCTTC
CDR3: CASTSPWQGATYGYTF

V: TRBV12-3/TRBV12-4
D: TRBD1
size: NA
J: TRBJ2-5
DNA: TGTGCCAGCAGTGACTGGACAGGGAGGGAGACCCAGTACTTC
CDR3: CASSDWTGRETQYF

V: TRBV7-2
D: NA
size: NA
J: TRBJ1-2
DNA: TGTGCCAGCAGCTACGACAGGCGGAATGGCTACACCTTC
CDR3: CASSYDRRNGYTF

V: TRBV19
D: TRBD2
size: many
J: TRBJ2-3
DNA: TGTGCCAGTAGTCGGACTAGCGGTAGCACAGATACGCAGTATTTT
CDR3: CASSRTSGSTDTQYF

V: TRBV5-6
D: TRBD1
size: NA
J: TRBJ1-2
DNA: TGTGCCAGCAGCTTGGAGACGACAGGGTTGTACTATGGCTACACCTTC
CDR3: CASSLETTGLYYGYTF

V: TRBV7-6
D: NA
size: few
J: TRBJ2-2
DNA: TGTGCCAGCAGCTTGACAGCCTACACCGGGGAGCTGTTTTTT
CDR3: CASSLTAYTGELFF

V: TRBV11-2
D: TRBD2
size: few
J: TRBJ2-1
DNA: TGTGCCAGCAGCTTAGGACTAGCGAATTACAATGAGCAGTTCTTC
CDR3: CASSLGLANYNEQFF

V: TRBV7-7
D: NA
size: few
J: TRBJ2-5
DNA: TGTGCCAGCAGCACGGGACCGATCCAAGAGACCCAGTACTTC
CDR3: CASSTGPIQETQYF

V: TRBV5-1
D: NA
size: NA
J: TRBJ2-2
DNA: TGCGCCAGCAAACTACAGGGATGGGCCGGGGAGCTGTTTTTT
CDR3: CASKLQGWAGELFF

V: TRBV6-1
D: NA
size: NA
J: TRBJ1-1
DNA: TGTGCCAGCAGTGCAAGGAAGAACACTGAAGCTTTCTTT
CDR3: CASSARKNTEAFF

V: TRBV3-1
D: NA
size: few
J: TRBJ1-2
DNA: TGTGCCAGCAGCCAGGAACAGGGTAGAGGCTACACCTTC
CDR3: CASSQEQGRGYTF

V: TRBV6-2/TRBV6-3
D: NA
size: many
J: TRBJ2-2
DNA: TGTGCCAGCAGCCCACCCATAGGGGGTAACGCGAACACCGGGGAGCTGTTTTTT
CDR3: CASSPPIGGNANTGELFF

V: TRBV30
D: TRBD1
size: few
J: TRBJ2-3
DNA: TGTGCCTGGAGTAAGACAGGGGCCTTCACAGATACGCAGTATTTT
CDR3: CAWSKTGAFTDTQYF

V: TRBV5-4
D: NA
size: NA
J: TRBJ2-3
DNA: TGTGCCAGCAGCACGGGACCTCACGATTCCACAGATACGCAGTATTTT
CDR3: CASSTGPHDSTDTQYF

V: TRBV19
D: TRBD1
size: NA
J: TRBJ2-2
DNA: TGTGCCAGTAGTACCCCAGGGGGCACCGGGGAGCTGTTTTTT
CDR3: CASSTPGGTGELFF

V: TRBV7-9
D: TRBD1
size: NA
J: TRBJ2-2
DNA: TGTGCCAGCAGCCCAGAGGGGGCGACCGGGGAGCTGTTTTTT
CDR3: CASSPEGATGELFF

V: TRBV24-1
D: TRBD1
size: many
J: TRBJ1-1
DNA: TGTGCCACCAGTGAAACAGGACAGGGTGGGACTGAAGCTTTCTTT
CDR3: CATSETGQGGTEAFF

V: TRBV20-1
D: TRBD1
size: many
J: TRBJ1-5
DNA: TGCAGTGCTTACTCGGGGCCGGACAGGGTCAATCAGCCCCAGCATTTT
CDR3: CSAYSGPDRVNQPQHF

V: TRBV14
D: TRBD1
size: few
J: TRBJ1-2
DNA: TGTGCCAGCAGCCCCTGGACCGGGACAGGGAGAGGCTACACCTTC
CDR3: CASSPWTGTGRGYTF

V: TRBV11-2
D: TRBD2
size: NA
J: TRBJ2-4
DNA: TGTGCCAGCAACCCCGGCAGGGCGGGGGGGCTTCTACCCAAAAACATTCAGTACTTC
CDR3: CASNPGRAGGLLPKNIQYF

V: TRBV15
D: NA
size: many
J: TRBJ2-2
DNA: TGTGCCACCAGCAGAGTTGGGGGGCTGAACACCGGGGAGCTGTTTTTT
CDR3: CATSRVGGLNTGELFF

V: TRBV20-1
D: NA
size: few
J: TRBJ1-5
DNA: TGCAGTGCTAGAGATACGGGGGGAATGCCCCAGCATTTT
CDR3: CSARDTGGMPQHF

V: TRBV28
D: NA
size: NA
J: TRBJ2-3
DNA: TGTGCCAGCAGTACACCTCGAGGGGCGGGAGATACGCAGTATTTT
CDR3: CASSTPRGAGDTQYF

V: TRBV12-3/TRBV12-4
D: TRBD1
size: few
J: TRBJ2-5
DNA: TGTGCCAGCAGCCCAGGGGGCAGCCAAGAGACCCAGTACTTC
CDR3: CASSPGGSQETQYF

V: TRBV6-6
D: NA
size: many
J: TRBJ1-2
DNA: TGTGCCAGCAGTCCGCGGGGCGGATCTGGCTACACCTTC
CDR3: CASSPRGGSGYTF

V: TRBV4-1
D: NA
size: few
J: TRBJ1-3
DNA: TGCGCCAGCAGCCAACCGAGACGGGGGTACGGAAACACCATATATTTT
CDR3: CASSQPRRGYGNTIYF

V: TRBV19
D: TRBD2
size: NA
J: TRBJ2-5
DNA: TGTGCCAGTAGTAGACTAGCGGGGAGGATTGAGACCCAGTACTTC
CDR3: CASSRLAGRIETQYF

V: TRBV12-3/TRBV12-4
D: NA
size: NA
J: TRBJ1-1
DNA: TGTGCCAGCAGTTTACGATCGCAGGCGAACACTGAAGCTTTCTTT
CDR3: CASSLRSQANTEAFF

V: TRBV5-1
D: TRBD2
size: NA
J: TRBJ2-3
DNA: TGCGCCAGCCGGAACCAGCGGGGGGGCGGCACAGATACGCAGTATTTT
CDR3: CASRNQRGGGTDTQYF

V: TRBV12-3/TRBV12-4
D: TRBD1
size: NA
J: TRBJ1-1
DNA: TGTGCCAGCACCCTACAGGGGAGGACTGAAGCTTTCTTT
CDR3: CASTLQGRTEAFF

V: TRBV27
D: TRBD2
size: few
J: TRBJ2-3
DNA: TGTGCCAGCAGTTCGAGTATAGCGGGGGAAAGCACAGATACGCAGTATTTT
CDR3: CASSSSIAGESTDTQYF

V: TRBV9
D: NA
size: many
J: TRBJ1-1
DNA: TGTGCCAGCAGCGTAGCTGTCCCTGGGCTCCAAGGGGACACTGAAGCTTTCTTT
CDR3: CASSVAVPGLQGDTEAFF

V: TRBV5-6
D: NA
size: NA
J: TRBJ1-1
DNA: TGTGCCAGCAGCTTGGTGGCAATTGGGACTGAAGCTTTCTTT
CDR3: CASSLVAIGTEAFF

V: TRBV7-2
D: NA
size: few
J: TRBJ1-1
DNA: TGTGCCAGCAGCTTAGCGCCACACCTACGGGGAACTGAAGCTTTCTTT
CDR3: CASSLAPHLRGTEAFF

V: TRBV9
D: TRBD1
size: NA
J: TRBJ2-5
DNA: TGTGCCAGCAGCGCCGGGACAGAAGAGACCCAGTACTTC
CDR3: CASSAGTEETQYF